This T cell receptor beta chain was captured in a study of blood T cell repertoires in COVID-19. On the study more broadly: Some COVID-19 samples were acute and others convalescent; all came from the United States, Italy and Spain. Sources were T cells, B-cell-depleted T cells, or PBMCs; the material itself was cDNA or gDNA.

In the original processing: Amplification of reference gene primers was used by the study to estimate nucleated cell counts. Generated by immunoSEQ multiplex PCR, the TCRdb table keeps only in-frame clones and is missing some. V, J and clone size derive from that table, while D and trimming were established from the DNA sequence. This sample has approximately 110,000 clones, with more than 60% found just once. This CDR3 comprises 18 residues. CDR1 is MGHRA and CDR2 is YSYEKL in the germline V gene. V lost 0 bases to trimming and J lost 5 bases; unmatched junction nucleotides: 14. The sequence came from a man aged 65 to 79 with active or convalescent COVID-19. Material: peripheral blood. The chain joins TRBV4-1 to TRBJ2-3, with 7 bases aligning to TRBD2. The CDR3 is CASSQDRAGRTPRDTQYF. DNA of the CDR3: TGCGCCAGCAGCCAAGATAGAGCCGGGAGGACGCCGAGAGATACGCAGTATTTT.